This T cell receptor beta chain was captured by sequencing in a study of identical twins. Study results and caveats: The same donors were not followed; conclusions instead depended on cross-sectional statistical analysis.

The V gene's germline CDR1 is DFQATT and CDR2 SNEGSKA (reference sequence). The V gene end was trimmed by 6 bases and the J gene end by 3 bases; junction bases not matched to a gene: 8. This CDR3 has 13 amino acids. This clonotype was counted between two and nine times. Its matching antigen is unknown. It was template switching that added a universal primer site, and there were unique molecular identifiers on the cDNA. Each CDR3 protein gets one entry after TCRdb re-called the 5' RACE reads with MiXCR. The table lists approximately 240,000 distinct CDR3 sequences, 11% to 15% of them singletons. The sequenced sample consisted of memory (CD45RO+) T cells sorted from blood. This receptor was taken from a woman under 30 in good health. The chain is built from TRBV20-1 and TRBJ2-7; the match to TRBD1 covers 7 bases. The DNA for the CDR3 is TGCAGTGCCGTCGACAGGGATCACTACGAGCAGTACTTC. Its protein is CSAVDRDHYEQYF.